This T cell receptor beta chain came from a study of Ad26.COV2.S vaccination and SARS-CoV-2 variants (dated by TCRdb to the early 2020s). For context, the study as a whole: Vaccine-arm donors were drawn from COV1001, a multicentre, randomized, double-blind, placebo-controlled phase I-IIa trial of Ad26.COV2.S in healthy adults. Ad26.COV2.S was given intramuscularly at 5x10^10 or 1x10^11 viral particles, as a single shot or as two shots 56 days apart. TCRbeta repertoire sequencing was used to assess the specificity and breadth of SARS-CoV-2-reactive T cell receptors after Ad26.COV2.S vaccination. The TCR-sequenced set comprised approximately 30 samples: some 19 Ad26.COV2.S vaccine recipients, 5 placebo recipients and 8 SARS-CoV-2 convalescent individuals. Participants in the trial were split at random into five groups of five each, receiving low-dose or high-dose Ad26.COV2.S once or twice, or else placebo on both occasions. Investigators remained blinded to trial group allocation during experiments and outcome assessment. Paper-wide results and their limitations: Higher spike-specific TCR breadth was observed in Ad26.COV2.S recipients than in placebo recipients (P = 0.0014). After vaccination, spike-specific CD8+ and CD4+ T cell responses were reported to show substantial breadth. According to the authors, total T cell responses may have been underestimated by the TCR breadth and depth analyses. The study was not powered for comparison of responses between vaccine doses or regimens. Vaccine and placebo recipients had comparable non-spike TCR breadth, which fits with the vaccine containing only spike.

In the paper's terms, the treatment or condition label means: approximately 18 received Ad26.COV2.S at low or high dose, single or two shots; 5 received placebo; per-sample allocation not given. For vaccine and placebo recipients, the sequenced repertoires came from samples collected on day 63 after the first injection. Cohort 1b enrolled 20 to 30 adults aged 18-55 years at a single site in Boston, USA, between 29 July and 7 August 2020. Ad26.COV2.S was a replication-incompetent adenovirus type 26 vector that expressed a prefusion-stabilized SARS-CoV-2 spike protein derived from the original Wuhan strain. On this clone itself: Its specific antigen is unknown. No base qualities exist here, and no much larger clone lies one base off it.

The immunoSEQ Assay was used to sequence TCRbeta CDR3 regions. After extraction, genomic DNA underwent amplification by bias-controlled multiplex PCR, followed by high-throughput sequencing. Per the source publication's procedure: Collapsing and filtering of sequences were performed to quantify the absolute abundance of each unique TCRbeta CDR3 region. Usable DNA was measured by amplifying reference genes present in all nucleated cells, and TCRbeta template counts were normalized to that usable DNA to estimate T cell fraction. Repertoire TCRs were annotated as SARS-CoV-2-specific by exact matching of V gene, CDR3 amino acid sequence and J gene to a known reactive TCR set. The reference SARS-CoV-2 TCR set was derived from MIRA and filtered for enrichment in COVID-19-positive ImmuneCODE repertoires, a step that removed public or cross-reactive TCRs. Drawing on the MIRA antigens, annotated TCRs were analysed further at the level of specific ORF or position within ORF. Depth was the summed frequency of annotated unique rearrangements, while breadth was defined as annotated unique rearrangements over total unique productive rearrangements. Two-sided Wilcoxon rank-sum tests were used to compare TCR breadth between groups. Drawn from immuneACCESS, this table holds only the in-frame rearrangements with V and J called that TCRdb kept. Clones are partly lost; checked studies trace under half to an unresolved V gene and leave the rest unexplained. The DNA gave D and trimming, while V, J and clone size come from that table. This sample holds some 290,000 clones; around four fifths were observed only once. The ten largest clones add up to approximately 2.2% of the sample.

The germline V gene encodes CDR1 SGHNT and CDR2 YYREEE (reference sequence). Ends trimmed: V by 2 bases, J by 6 bases; bases unmatched to a gene: 6. The CDR3 spans 16 residues, from the cysteine through the phenylalanine. Of all the DNA, just the CDR3 is kept, 48 bases in frame from base 1. This TCR was recovered from a person aged 18-60 years who received the Ad26.COV2.S COVID-19 vaccine or a placebo. The source was peripheral blood, collected in a trial of Ad26.COV2.S vaccine versus placebo. The sequence is built from TRBV5-4 and TRBJ2-2; a stretch of 11 junction bases matches TRBD1. The nucleotides read TGTGCCAGCAGCTTCGGACAGGGGGCGTCGGCCGGGGAGCTGTTTTTT. It translates to CASSFGQGASAGELFF.